This T cell receptor beta chain comes out of a study of blood T cell repertoires in COVID-19. Original processing methods: Estimated nucleated cell counts came from reference gene primer amplification. The table came from immunoSEQ multiplex PCR; TCRdb's copy has only in-frame clones and leaves some out. V, J and clone size reflect that table, while D and trimming were determined from the DNA. The table lists around 300,000 clones, roughly 90% of them singletons. Across 20 to 25 US areas, participants ranged in age from 18 to 89 years. Germline CDR1 is SGDLS and CDR2 is YYNGEE. The CDR3 runs to 16 residues. V lost 0 bases and J lost 1; bases outside the gene matches: 4.

The sequenced sample consisted of PBMCs or T cells enriched from blood (not recorded which). V and J are TRBV9 and TRBJ2-3; 8 nucleotides line up with TRBD2. This TCR derives from a woman younger than 30 with acute COVID-19. In DNA, the CDR3 is TGTGCCAGCAGCGTAGACTCAGCGGGAGGCACAGATACGCAGTATTTT. Translating it yields CASSVDSAGGTDTQYF.